This record looks at one T cell receptor (beta chain) sequence and its context. These data belong to a study of immune evolution from preneoplasia to lung adenocarcinoma. The protocol was immunoSEQ multiplex PCR, while the TCRdb copy is restricted to in-frame clones and leaves out a portion. Of some 6,500 clones listed, roughly 84% are singletons. Trimming removed 2 bases from V and 1 base from J, with 18 bases in between. The CDR3 covers 18 residues. From germline, CDR1 is MGHRA and CDR2 YSYEKL. Sequencing was performed on FFPE lung adenocarcinoma in situ tissue. The J gene is TRBJ1-5, the V gene TRBV4-1, with a possible D match to TRBD1 (5 bases). The source of this sequence is a donor at least 70 years old with lung adenocarcinoma. This CDR3 is CASSQQWGFQGSNQPQHF. CDR3 DNA: TGCGCCAGCAGCCAACAGTGGGGGTTCCAGGGAAGCAATCAGCCCCAGCATTTT.